Presented here are 21 T cell receptor beta chains from one specimen sequenced in a study of control samples from healthy donors and cancer patients. Repertoires were generated with immunoSEQ multiplex PCR, while TCRdb's copy carries only in-frame clones and drops some. The sample has 1,500 to 2,000 clones, about 73% seen once. Sequencing input: formalin-fixed, paraffin-embedded tissue. The receptors come from a female donor with lung cancer.

V usage is TRBV6-5 and J usage is TRBJ1-6, with TRBD1 as a possible D gene (5 bases). Trimming removed 7 bases at V and 7 bases at J, with 11 bases between. CDR1 is MNHEY and CDR2 is SVGAGI in the germline V gene. The CDR3 loop spans 13 amino acids. The CDR3 DNA follows: TGTGCCAGCACCAGGGCCTTAAATTCACCCCTCCACTTT. It codes for CASTRALNSPLHF.

This chain links TRBV29-1 with TRBJ2-5; 11 bases align to TRBD1. Trimming at V came to 6 bases and at J to 4 bases, leaving 1 base not matched to a gene. Germline V CDR1 and CDR2: SQVTM, ANQGSEA. The CDR3 length is 12 residues. The CDR3 region is CSVDRGRETQYF. In DNA, the CDR3 is TGCAGCGTGGACAGGGGGCGAGAGACCCAGTACTTC.

V usage is TRBV15 and J usage is TRBJ1-1; D not resolved. The CDR3 runs to 15 residues. Between the trimmed V and J ends, which lost 5 bases and 0 bases, there was a span of 13 bases. Germline assignment: CDR1 LNHNV and CDR2 YYDKDF (reference sequence). The CDR3 region has the DNA TGTGCCACCAGCCATCCCACGGGGATGAACACTGAAGCTTTCTTT. This translates into CATSHPTGMNTEAFF.

The V call is TRBV6-6, the J call TRBJ2-7; no clear D. The CDR3 is 13 residues long. The V gene's germline CDR1 is MNHNY and CDR2 SVGAGI (reference sequence). Trimming shortened V by 0 bases and J by 3 bases, and 6 bases separated the two germline ends. The CDR3 DNA reads as TGTGCCAGCAGTTACTCTTCGCACTACGAGCAGTACTTC. It specifies CASSYSSHYEQYF.

The chain is built from TRBV7-3 and TRBJ1-1; D gene unclear. The germline V gene has CDR1 SGHTA and CDR2 FQGTGA. The CDR3 runs to 13 residues. V was pared by 3 bases and J by 0 bases, with 5 bases between. This CDR3 is CASSFYMNTEAFF. In DNA, the CDR3 is TGTGCCAGCAGCTTTTATATGAACACTGAAGCTTTCTTT.

Points on this clone: Germline is not matched at one junction end, which may reflect a read error. The V gene is TRBV9, the J gene TRBJ2-2; 11 nucleotides align to TRBD2. The CDR3 sequence is 16 residues long. Germline loops: CDR1 SGDLS, CDR2 YYNGEE. The CDR3 bases are TGTGCCAGCAGCGTAGCAACTAGCGGGAGCACCAGGGAGCTGTTTTTT. This translates into CASSVATSGSTRELFF.

The chain uses TRBV25-1 and TRBJ1-4, with TRBD1 as a possible D gene (6 bases). This CDR3 comprises 14 residues. The V end was cut by 3 bases, the J end by 5 bases, with 10 bases between. Germline V gives CDR1 MGHDK, CDR2 SYGVNS. The CDR3 bases are TGTGCCAGCAGTGAGCTTCAGGGGAATGAAAAACTGTTTTTT. As protein: CASSELQGNEKLFF.

This clone was detected only a few times. The chain combines TRBV20-1 with TRBJ1-4; D gene unclear. Deletions cut 4 bases from V and 5 bases from J, with 5 bases between. The germline V gene encodes CDR1 DFQATT and CDR2 SNEGSKA (reference sequence). The CDR3 contains 11 residues. CDR3 sequence reads: CSATRNEKLFF. CDR3 DNA: TGCAGTGCTACGCGGAATGAAAAACTGTTTTTT.

This chain uses TRBV4-3 with TRBJ2-7, with 8 bases aligning to TRBD2. Germline CDR1 reads LGHNA; CDR2 reads YSLEER. The CDR3 length is 15 residues. J was trimmed by 4 bases and V by 0 bases; bases with no gene match: 5. CDR3 DNA sequence: TGCGCCAGCAGCCAAGATCGGTCTAGCGGGTACGAGCAGTACTTC. Protein sequence: CASSQDRSSGYEQYF.

V is TRBV5-6 and J is TRBJ1-1; D gene uncertain. This CDR3 contains 14 residues. Germline V CDR1 and CDR2: SGHDT, YYEEEE. The germline V and J ends were trimmed by 0 bases and 7 bases, with 13 bases remaining between them. CDR3 DNA sequence: TGTGCCAGCAGCTTGGAGCGGGTGGCAGTTGAAGCTTTCTTT. It yields the protein CASSLERVAVEAFF.

This clone was seen a few times. The identical CDR3 is also encoded by other nucleotide sequences in the sample. This chain uses TRBV9 with TRBJ2-1; D is unresolved. The CDR3 loop spans 13 amino acids. Germline CDR1 reads SGDLS; CDR2 reads YYNGEE. Trimming removed 3 bases from V and 10 bases from J, with 14 bases in between. DNA for the CDR3: TGTGCCAGCAGCGGCAACCTAGGTCCCGAGCAGTTCTTC. Amino acids: CASSGNLGPEQFF.

V usage is TRBV7-2 and J usage is TRBJ2-7, with D perhaps being TRBD1 or TRBD2 (6 bases each). Germline CDR1 reads SGHTA; CDR2 reads FQGNSA. The CDR3 totals 16 residues. V lost 2 bases to trimming and J lost 3 bases, with 17 bases between them. Written as DNA, the CDR3 is TGTGCCAGCAGCTTAAGCGTGGCGGGGACAAACTACGAGCAGTACTTC. Translated: CASSLSVAGTNYEQYF. Full variable domain (outside the CDR3, taken from reference TRBV7-2 and TRBJ2-7): GAGVSQSPSNKVTEKGKDVELRCDPISGHTALYWYRQSLGQGLEFLIYFQGNSAPDKSGLPSDRFSAERTGGSVSTLTIQRTQQEDSAVYLCASSLSVAGTNYEQYFGPGTRLTVT.

This chain connects TRBV3-1 (or the pseudogene TRBV3-2) to TRBJ2-5; D is unresolved. The V and J ends lost 0 bases and 5 bases respectively, with 13 bases between them. This CDR3 spans 15 amino acids. Germline V CDR1 and CDR2: LGHDT, YNNKEL (reference sequence). CDR3 DNA: TGTGCCAGCAGCCAAGATCTCAGTTTTGTCGAGACCCAGTACTTC. It yields the protein CASSQDLSFVETQYF.

The V gene is TRBV6-5, the J gene TRBJ1-5; the match to TRBD1 covers 7 bases. This CDR3 region has 15 residues. CDR1 and CDR2 (germline): MNHEY, SVGAGI. J gave up 1 base and V 6 bases, and 6 bases lay outside the gene matches. The CDR3 loop is CASSPGTVSNQPQHF. DNA of the CDR3: TGTGCCAGCAGCCCGGGGACAGTCAGCAATCAGCCCCAGCATTTT.

The table lists this clone with a few counts. The chain uses TRBV6-2 or TRBV6-3 and TRBJ2-7; possibly TRBD2 for D (7 bases). Germline lookup yields CDR1 MNHEY and CDR2 SVGEGT. Trimming left V 7 bases short and J 4 bases short, with 20 bases between. The CDR3 is made up of 15 amino acids. The CDR3 is CASNPGEGGRYEQYF. The DNA for the CDR3 is TGTGCCAGCAACCCCGGGGAGGGGGGAAGGTACGAGCAGTACTTC.

The rearrangement links TRBV7-9 to TRBJ2-1; 7 nucleotides agree with TRBD2. Germline V gene lookup returns CDR1 SEHNR and CDR2 FQNEAQ (reference sequence). The CDR3 is made up of 14 amino acids. Trimming cost V 1 base and J 6 bases; bases outside gene matches: 3. The CDR3 DNA reads TGTGCCAGCAGCTTAGTATCGGGAGGCAATGAGCAGTTCTTC. Translated: CASSLVSGGNEQFF.

The chain combines TRBV6-5 with TRBJ1-1; D not certain. V gave up 7 bases and J gave up 5 bases, with 14 bases separating them. There are 13 residues in the CDR3. Germline V gene sequence: CDR1 MNHEY, CDR2 SVGAGI. The CDR3 DNA reads as TGTGCCAGCATTTCTCTCGCGCAGACTGAAGCTTTCTTT. Translating gives CASISLAQTEAFF.

V gene TRBV28 combines with J gene TRBJ2-7, with D perhaps matching TRBD2 (6 bases). CDR1 is MDHEN and CDR2 is SYDVKM in the germline V gene. The CDR3 consists of 13 residues. Deletions cut 7 bases from V and 0 bases from J, with 10 bases between. In DNA, the CDR3 is TGTGCCAGCACAAGGAGGGACTCCTACGAGCAGTACTTC. Amino acid sequence: CASTRRDSYEQYF.

This clone was found a few times. This sequence joins TRBV19 and TRBJ1-2, with D possibly being TRBD1 (5 bases). The CDR3 covers 14 residues. Deletions cut 5 bases from V and 4 bases from J, with 14 bases between. The V gene's germline CDR1 is LNHDA and CDR2 SQIVND (reference sequence). CDR3 DNA: TGTGCCAGTAGTGGGCAGGGAGTGACCTATGGCTACACCTTC. It codes for CASSGQGVTYGYTF.

The J gene is TRBJ2-5, the V gene TRBV5-4; TRBD1 aligns across 9 bases. J gave up 4 bases and V 4 bases, and 5 bases lay outside the gene matches. Per the germline V gene, CDR1 is SGHNT and CDR2 is YYREEE (reference sequence). This CDR3 is built from 14 residues. DNA of the CDR3: TGTGCCAGCAGCGGCAAGGACAGGGGAGAGACCCAGTACTTC. It yields the protein CASSGKDRGETQYF.

The rearrangement joins TRBV5-1 to TRBJ1-3, with 8 bases aligning to TRBD1. V dropped 3 bases and J dropped 4; count of bases not matched to a gene: 3. CDR1 is SGHRS, CDR2 YFSETQ, per germline. This CDR3 has 14 residues. CDR3 DNA: TGCGCCAGCAGCTGGGGGACAGGAGGAAACACCATATATTTT. Its protein is CASSWGTGGNTIYF.